This is a list of T cell receptor beta chains from one sample in a study of blood T cell repertoires in COVID-19. This table comes from immunoSEQ multiplex PCR, and its TCRdb copy is limited to in-frame clones, with some not included. The table shows some 73,000 clones, with about 80% occurring only once. The sample was peripheral blood. The receptors originated from a human donor in a cohort sampled during active COVID-19. CDR3s include the opening cysteine and the closing phenylalanine or tryptophan.

v_call cdr3_aa
TRBV9 CASSVRGDLSSYEQYF
TRBV11-2 CASSPTRGQVRTNYGYTF
TRBV7-2 CASSLARGGAYEQYF
TRBV3-1/TRBV3-2 CASSRGTGWVAFF
TRBV27 CASSPFRSSYEQYF
TRBV15 CATRIWGGADHEQFF
TRBV6-6 CASSRSREQYF
TRBV9 CASSVAGGAPGEQYF
TRBV6-6 CASTKAGRGTGETQYF
TRBV18 CASSPRTENSPLHF
TRBV7-2 CASSRDRGNYGYTF
TRBV7-2 CASSAFGGFGQPQHF
TRBV6-5 CASSYSQGGSEAFF
TRBV2 CASVPGSSGNTIYF
TRBV6-2/TRBV6-3 CASSRTGQRANYGYTF
TRBV20-1 CSASDLLAGGHDYNEQFF
TRBV2 CASALNQETQYF
TRBV6-5 CASSLREGGVRGYTF
TRBV9 CASSVTTGGNTEAFF
TRBV6-6 CATSLGHSYEQYF
TRBV28 CASSLTSLNEQFF
TRBV4-1 CASSHAGATYEQYF
TRBV27 CASSFLTSGGPQETQYF
TRBV11-2 CASSPRRDYEQYF
TRBV3-1/TRBV3-2 CASSLGQGVDEQYF
TRBV7-2 CASSHGGGNQPQHF
TRBV2 CASSDPTGGIIEQYF
TRBV10-3 CATTALSTNTGELFF
TRBV9 CASSANRPEGQGARDNEQFF
TRBV6-2/TRBV6-3 CASSRYFRLQDTGELFF
TRBV19 CASSKKGLAGGFTDTQYF
TRBV5-1 CASSFIGAGYSNTGELFF
TRBV11-3 CASSLGSGDEQYF
TRBV7-8 CASSPWTGGMYEQYF
TRBV11-2 CASSFDRVYEQYF
TRBV3-1/TRBV3-2 CASTGNYGYTF
TRBV20-1 CSASQRAGGYTF
TRBV5-1 CASSPDGGTQYF
TRBV7-9 CASSLVSGQGLNTEAFF
TRBV9 CASSPQTVFNSPLHF
TRBV7-9 CASSLGGGHTDTQYF
TRBV7-2 CASSLSPAHRGSGNTIYF
TRBV5-1 CASSSAYEQYF
TRBV6-5 CASSTGVQPQHF
TRBV11-2 CASSLSARNSYEQYF
TRBV6-5 CASTPRGGDEQYF
TRBV5-1 CASSNGQGRGETQYF
TRBV3-1/TRBV3-2 CASSQDRQYKTF
TRBV9 CASSVARGGFNYGYTF
TRBV10-3 CATSGGGVATDTQYF
TRBV18 CASSPSDEKLFF
TRBV6-2/TRBV6-3 CASSLISSGSYNEQFF